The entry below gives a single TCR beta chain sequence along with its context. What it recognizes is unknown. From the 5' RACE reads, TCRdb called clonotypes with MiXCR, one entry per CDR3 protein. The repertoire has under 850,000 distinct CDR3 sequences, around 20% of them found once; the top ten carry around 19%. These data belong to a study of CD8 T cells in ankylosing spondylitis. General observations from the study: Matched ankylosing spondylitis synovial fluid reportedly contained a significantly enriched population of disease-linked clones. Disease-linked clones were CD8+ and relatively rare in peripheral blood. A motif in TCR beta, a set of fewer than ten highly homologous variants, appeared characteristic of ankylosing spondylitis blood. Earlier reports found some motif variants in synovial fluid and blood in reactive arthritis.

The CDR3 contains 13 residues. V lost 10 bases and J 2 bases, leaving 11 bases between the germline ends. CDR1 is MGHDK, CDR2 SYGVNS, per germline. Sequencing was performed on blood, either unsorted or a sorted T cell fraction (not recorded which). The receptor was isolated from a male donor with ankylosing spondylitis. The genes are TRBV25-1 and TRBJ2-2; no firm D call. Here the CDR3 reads CAILDGNTGELFF. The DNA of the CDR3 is TGTGCCATCTTAGACGGAAACACCGGGGAGCTGTTTTTT.